Listed here are 29 T cell receptor beta chains from one sample, sequenced in a study of OX40 agonist ivuxolimab in advanced cancers. Assay used: immunoSEQ multiplex PCR; TCRdb lists only in-frame clones, some missing. The table shows just under 65,000 clones, with just over 85% occurring only once. Sequencing was performed on CD4+ or CD8+ T cells sorted from blood, taken in a trial of the OX40 agonist ivuxolimab. The source is an adult with an advanced solid tumor such as melanoma, head and neck, liver or kidney cancer.

This chain links TRBV6-6 with TRBJ2-5; 14 nucleotides line up with TRBD2. TRBJ2-7 matches the DNA end more closely, so the J call is doubtful. The CDR3 has 16 residues. Germline CDR1 reads MNHNY; CDR2 reads SVGAGI (reference sequence). In DNA, the CDR3 is TGTGCCAGCAGTCCTGGGGGACTAGCGGGAGTCCACGAGCAGTACTTC. Its protein product is CASSPGGLAGVHEQYF.

The chain recombines TRBV6-6 with TRBJ1-1; D is perhaps TRBD1 (6 bases). The V gene's germline CDR1 is MNHNY and CDR2 SVGAGI (reference sequence). The V gene lost 6 bases and the J gene lost 3 bases, with 11 bases spanning the gap. The CDR3 has 13 residues. In nucleotides, the CDR3 is TGTGCCAGCAGGAGACAGGTCGACACTGAAGCTTTCTTT. It is translated as CASRRQVDTEAFF.

The genes are TRBV10-3 and TRBJ2-7; 10 nucleotides align to TRBD1. Looked up from germline, CDR1 is ENHRY and CDR2 is SYGVKD. CDR3 length: 14 residues. Trimming removed 9 bases from V and 6 bases from J; junction bases left unmatched: 11. CDR3: CAIRPGQGLREQYF. The CDR3 DNA reads TGTGCCATTCGGCCGGGACAGGGGTTGCGCGAGCAGTACTTC.

The chain is built from TRBV10-2 and TRBJ2-7; 9 bases map to TRBD1. This CDR3 spans 13 amino acids. The trim removed 4 bases at V and 7 bases at J, leaving 5 bases unmatched. Germline loops: CDR1 WSHSY, CDR2 SAAADI. In nucleotides, the CDR3 is TGCGCCAGCAGTGGATGGACAGGGGTTGAGCAGTACTTC. This translates into CASSGWTGVEQYF.

J is TRBJ2-3 and V is TRBV10-3; 10 bases match TRBD2. Germline V lookup: CDR1 ENHRY, CDR2 SYGVKD. J was trimmed by 5 bases and V by 2 bases; bases with no gene match: 19. The CDR3 is made up of 20 amino acids. DNA of the CDR3: TGTGCCATCAGTGAGGGGCTAGCGGGAGAACCGCCAGTACAACAAGATACGCAGTATTTT. This gives the protein CAISEGLAGEPPVQQDTQYF.

The chain employs TRBV18 and TRBJ2-3; TRBD1 aligns across 9 bases. With 7 bases clipped from V and 4 bases from J, the junction kept 3 bases outside the gene matches. The CDR3 extends over 13 amino acids. The germline V gene has CDR1 KGHSH and CDR2 LQKENI. CDR3 in DNA: TGTGCCAGCTTCGACAGGGGGGCAGATACGCAGTATTTT. Amino acids: CASFDRGADTQYF.

The genes are TRBV18 and TRBJ2-1; 10 bases align to TRBD2. The CDR3 contains 16 residues. Germline V gene sequence: CDR1 KGHSH, CDR2 LQKENI. J gave up 9 bases and V 0 bases, and 8 bases lay outside the gene matches. The CDR3 loop reads CASSPPSSGSVSEQFF. The DNA for the CDR3 is TGTGCCAGCTCACCACCGTCTAGCGGGAGTGTGAGTGAGCAGTTCTTC.

The CDR3 is CASSVTSNQPQHF. The CDR3 region has the DNA TGCGCCAGCAGCGTGACTAGCAATCAGCCCCAGCATTTT. This chain connects TRBV5-1 to TRBJ1-5; D unresolved. Germline-derived CDR1 and CDR2 are SGHRS and YFSETQ. The CDR3 is 13 amino acids. Trimming pared 4 bases from V and 0 bases from J, leaving 5 bases between.

This clone is medium-sized by share. The same CDR3 also results from other DNA sequences found in this sample. The V call is TRBV6-6, the J call TRBJ1-2, with D perhaps TRBD1 (5 bases). This CDR3 is built from 12 residues. Trimming shortened V by 0 bases and J by 7 bases, and 6 bases separated the two germline ends. Looked up from germline, CDR1 is MNHNY and CDR2 is SVGAGI (reference sequence). The CDR3 here is CASSYSGGGYTF. The CDR3 coding sequence is TGTGCCAGCAGTTACTCGGGGGGTGGCTACACCTTC.

The chain couples TRBV2 to TRBJ1-4; D gene uncertain. CDR1 and CDR2 from the germline V gene are SNHLY and FYNNEI. CDR3 length equals 15 residues. V was trimmed by 2 bases and J by 1 base, leaving 8 bases between them. The CDR3 region is CASSELTGTNEKLFF. In DNA, the CDR3 is TGTGCCAGCAGTGAATTAACGGGAACTAATGAAAAACTGTTTTTT.

The chain carries TRBV18 and TRBJ1-1; D ambiguous. Deletions cut 2 bases from V and 5 bases from J, with 12 bases between. CDR1 is KGHSH, CDR2 LQKENI, per germline. The CDR3 spans 14 residues. The CDR3 bases are TGTGCCAGCTCACCAGGGTCCGCACGGACTGAAGCTTTCTTT. This translates into CASSPGSARTEAFF.

CDR3 region: CASSLGGLAGEYNEQFF. In DNA form, the CDR3 reads TGTGCCAGCAGCTTAGGGGGGCTAGCGGGGGAGTACAATGAGCAGTTCTTC. The chain employs TRBV7-8 and TRBJ2-1; 10 bases align to TRBD2. The CDR3 is made up of 17 amino acids. Germline values: CDR1 SGHVS, CDR2 FQNEAQ. Trimming took 1 base from V and 4 from J; bases not matched to a gene: 7.

This chain connects TRBV6-6 to TRBJ1-4; the D is unclear. CDR1 is MNHNY and CDR2 is SVGAGI in the germline V gene (reference sequence). CDR3 length: 13 residues. V gave up 3 bases and J gave up 10 bases, with 12 bases separating them. For the CDR3, the DNA is TGTGCCAGCAGTTATGGAAACGAAGTAAAACTGTTTTTT. Its translation: CASSYGNEVKLFF.

The CDR3 DNA is TGTGCCAGCAGTTGGGTTGGGACTGAAGCTTTCTTT. This translates into CASSWVGTEAFF. This sequence joins TRBV6-6 and TRBJ1-1; D unresolved. The CDR3 loop spans 12 amino acids. V gave up 4 bases and J gave up 5 bases, with 8 bases separating them. CDR1 is MNHNY, CDR2 SVGAGI, per germline (reference sequence).

This clone has more than one count but fewer than ten. This sequence joins TRBV5-1 and TRBJ2-3; D not resolved. Germline CDR1 and CDR2: SGHRS and YFSETQ. V lost 2 bases, J lost 0 bases, and 10 bases lay in between. The CDR3 spans 15 residues. Written as DNA, the CDR3 is TGCGCCAGCAGCTTCTCTGGGTTGAGCACAGATACGCAGTATTTT. Protein product: CASSFSGLSTDTQYF.

The genes are TRBV5-3 and TRBJ1-1; D ambiguous. TRBV5-3 is flagged as an ORF with uncertain function. The CDR3 covers 15 residues. The ends were cut back, 1 base at V and 3 bases at J, with 13 bases in the middle. The CDR3 reads CARSLLEGRDTEAFF. The DNA of the CDR3 is TGTGCCAGAAGCTTGTTGGAGGGAAGAGACACTGAAGCTTTCTTT.

This clone was seen a single time. The chain uses TRBV28 and TRBJ2-7, with D hard to call. Trimming pared 5 bases from V and 7 bases from J, leaving 15 bases between. This CDR3 contains 13 residues. In germline, CDR1 is MDHEN, CDR2 SYDVKM. As DNA, the CDR3 is TGTGCCAGCAGTCTACCTAACTTGCGTGAGCAGTACTTC. Protein sequence: CASSLPNLREQYF.

The chain has TRBV6-6 and TRBJ2-7; D unclear. Germline CDR1 reads MNHNY; CDR2 reads SVGAGI (reference sequence). The CDR3 length is 12 residues. V lost 4 bases, J lost 3 bases, and 7 bases lay in between. CDR3 sequence reads: CASSSRNYEQYF. The CDR3 DNA sequence: TGTGCCAGCAGTTCTCGTAACTACGAGCAGTACTTC.

The chain combines TRBV6-1 with TRBJ1-3; TRBD1 agrees at 9 bases. This CDR3 has 15 amino acids. Germline V CDR1 and CDR2: MNHNS, SASEGT. Trimming cost V 5 bases and J 2 bases; bases outside gene matches: 4. CDR3 nucleotide sequence: TGTGCCAGCAGTCGGGACAGGGACACTGGAAACACCATATATTTT. This encodes CASSRDRDTGNTIYF.

V is TRBV11-2 and J is TRBJ2-2, with D unclear. The V gene's germline CDR1 is SGHAT and CDR2 FQNNGV. Trimming stripped 0 bases from V and 6 bases from J, with 8 bases between. CDR3 length: 14 amino acids. The CDR3 protein is CASSLDRHSGELFF. CDR3 sequence (DNA): TGTGCCAGCAGCTTAGATAGACACTCCGGGGAGCTGTTTTTT.

The chain joins TRBV10-1 to TRBJ1-5; 8 bases line up with TRBD1. The CDR3 has 14 amino acids. V was pared by 9 bases and J by 3 bases, with 7 bases of the junction left unmatched. Germline CDR1 is WNHNN and CDR2 is SYGVQD (reference sequence). CDR3 protein: CARPRDRNNQPQHF. CDR3 in DNA: TGCGCCAGACCGAGGGACAGGAACAATCAGCCCCAGCATTTT.

This chain joins TRBV4-1 and TRBJ1-1; D is undetermined. The V gene's germline CDR1 is MGHRA and CDR2 YSYEKL. The germline V and J ends were trimmed by 1 base and 1 base, with 10 bases remaining between them. This CDR3 has 15 amino acids. The CDR3: CASSQVERTNTEAFF. The CDR3 DNA sequence: TGCGCCAGCAGCCAAGTAGAAAGAACGAACACTGAAGCTTTCTTT.

The chain employs TRBV20-1 and TRBJ1-2; D call uncertain. Germline V gives CDR1 DFQATT, CDR2 SNEGSKA (reference sequence). This CDR3 contains 11 residues. The CDR3 loop reads CRSPTNYGYTF. For the CDR3, the DNA is TGCAGGTCCCCGACCAACTATGGCTACACCTTC.

In this sample, this clone turned up once. The chain is built from TRBV6-5 and TRBJ1-6; a possible D gene is TRBD1 (5 bases). The V gene lost 4 bases and the J gene lost 0 bases, with 10 bases spanning the gap. Germline CDR1 and CDR2: MNHEY and SVGAGI. The CDR3 is 16 amino acids. The CDR3 DNA sequence: TGTGCCAGCAGTTTACAGGCGAGCTCCTATAATTCACCCCTCCACTTT. Its protein product is CASSLQASSYNSPLHF.

The rearrangement joins TRBV5-1 to TRBJ2-7, with a weak D call TRBD2 (6 bases). The CDR3 is 15 amino acids. Trimming stripped 4 bases from V and 3 bases from J, with 17 bases between. Germline V gene lookup returns CDR1 SGHRS and CDR2 YFSETQ. CDR3 residues: CASSKDTGTLYEQYF. The CDR3 nucleotides are TGCGCCAGCAGCAAGGATACTGGGACTCTCTACGAGCAGTACTTC.

The gene calls are TRBV6-5 and TRBJ2-3; D is unresolved. CDR3 size: 14 residues. With 2 bases removed from V and 0 bases from J, the gap between germline ends came to 6 bases. CDR1 MNHEY and CDR2 SVGAGI come from the germline V gene. CDR3 in amino acids: CASSYDSSTDTQYF. The CDR3 nucleotides are TGTGCCAGCAGTTACGATTCTAGCACAGATACGCAGTATTTT.

The rearrangement uses TRBV29-1 and TRBJ2-3, with 13 bases aligning to TRBD2. CDR3 length: 15 amino acids. J lost 4 bases, V lost 6 bases, and 7 bases had no gene match. Germline-derived CDR1 and CDR2 are SQVTM and ANQGSEA. The CDR3 is CSVRTSGSSADTQYF. The CDR3 DNA reads TGCAGCGTCCGGACTAGCGGGAGTTCCGCAGATACGCAGTATTTT.

This sequence joins TRBV6-1 and TRBJ1-2, with a possible D match to TRBD1 (5 bases). The ends were cut back, 3 bases at V and 4 bases at J, with 18 bases in the middle. The CDR3 runs to 16 residues. CDR1 and CDR2 from the germline V gene are MNHNS and SASEGT. The CDR3: CASSDWGDRRGYGYTF. The CDR3 nucleotides are TGTGCCAGCAGTGATTGGGGAGACAGAAGGGGCTATGGCTACACCTTC.

The chain couples TRBV18 to TRBJ2-3, with 8 positions matching TRBD1. This CDR3 has 14 amino acids. Losses at the gene ends were 3 bases for V and 4 bases for J; bases not matched to a gene: 3. The germline gives CDR1 KGHSH, CDR2 LQKENI. In nucleotides, the CDR3 is TGTGCCAGCTCACCTCGACAGGGGTCAGATACGCAGTATTTT. It translates to CASSPRQGSDTQYF.